Listed below are T cell receptor beta chains from one sample, sequenced in a study of radiotherapy plus CTLA-4 blockade in lung cancer. Method: immunoSEQ multiplex PCR; TCRdb's copy keeps in-frame clones and lacks some. The sample records roughly 39,000 clones, over 65% being singletons. The material was peripheral blood, obtained from a patient treated with radiotherapy plus ipilimumab. The receptors derive from a human donor with non-small cell lung cancer who had stable disease on radiotherapy plus ipilimumab. CDR3s leave out the opening cysteine and the closing phenylalanine or tryptophan.

v_call: TRBV6-1; j_call: TRBJ1-5; cdr3_aa: ASSEGAGGVQPQH
v_call: TRBV7-2; j_call: TRBJ2-7; cdr3_aa: ASSSPSPYEQY
v_call: TRBV4-1; j_call: TRBJ2-3; cdr3_aa: ASSLSGQASVDTQY
v_call: TRBV19; j_call: TRBJ1-4; cdr3_aa: ASSIGGPHEKLF
v_call: TRBV5-6; j_call: TRBJ1-1; cdr3_aa: ASSPDRGHMNTEAF
v_call: TRBV2; j_call: TRBJ1-1; cdr3_aa: ASNPGAMNTEAF
v_call: TRBV27; j_call: TRBJ2-3; cdr3_aa: ASSLGGGLSTDTQY
v_call: TRBV7-3; j_call: TRBJ1-1; cdr3_aa: ASSRGVSSTEAF
v_call: TRBV9; j_call: TRBJ1-6; cdr3_aa: ASSPGSHRPLH
v_call: TRBV10-1; j_call: TRBJ1-1; cdr3_aa: ASSESWGNTEAF
v_call: TRBV19; j_call: TRBJ2-3; cdr3_aa: ASSILTGVSTDTQY
v_call: TRBV5-1; j_call: TRBJ1-1; cdr3_aa: ASSYAPGGENTEAF
v_call: TRBV6-5; j_call: TRBJ1-1; cdr3_aa: ASSYFDSMNTEAF
v_call: TRBV7-2; j_call: TRBJ2-1; cdr3_aa: ASSTHSSGGINEQF